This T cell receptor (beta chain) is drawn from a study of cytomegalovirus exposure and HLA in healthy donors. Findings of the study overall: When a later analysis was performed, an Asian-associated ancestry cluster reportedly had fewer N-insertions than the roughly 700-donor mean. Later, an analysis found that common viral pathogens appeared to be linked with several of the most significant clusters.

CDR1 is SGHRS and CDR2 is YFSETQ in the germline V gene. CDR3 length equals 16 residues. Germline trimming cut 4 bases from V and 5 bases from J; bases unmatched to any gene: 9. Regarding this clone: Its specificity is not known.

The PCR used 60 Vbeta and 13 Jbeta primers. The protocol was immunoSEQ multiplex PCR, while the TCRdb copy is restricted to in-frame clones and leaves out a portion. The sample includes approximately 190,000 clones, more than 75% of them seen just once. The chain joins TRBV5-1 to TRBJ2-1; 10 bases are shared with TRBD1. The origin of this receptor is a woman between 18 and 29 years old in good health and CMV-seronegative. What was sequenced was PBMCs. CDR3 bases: TGCGCCAGCAGCACCCAACGGGACAGGGGAAACAATGAGCAGTTCTTC. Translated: CASSTQRDRGNNEQFF. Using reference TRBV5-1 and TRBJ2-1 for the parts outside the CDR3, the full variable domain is KAGVTQTPRYLIKTRGQQVTLSCSPISGHRSVSWYQQTPGQGLQFLFEYFSETQRNKGNFPGRFSGRQFSNSRSEMNVSTLELGDSALYLCASSTQRDRGNNEQFFGPGTRLTVL.